This TCR beta chain was sequenced in a study of naive and memory T cell subsets. General study findings and limits: Delayed type IV hypersensitivity infiltration was taken to explain higher tuberculin-site TCR counts.

The V gene lost 5 bases and the J gene lost 2 bases, with 13 bases spanning the gap. Germline CDR1 reads DFQATT; CDR2 reads SNEGSKA (reference sequence). CDR3 length: 14 residues. Four PCR rounds used nested alpha and beta constant region primers plus the SP2 primer. Reverse transcription of blood and skin TCR RNA was primed at alpha and beta constant regions. TCRdb processed the UMI-ligation and nested PCR reads anew with MiXCR; each CDR3 protein has one entry. The table includes around 13,000 distinct CDR3 sequences, about 5.5% detected once. Notes on this clonotype: Its antigen is still unknown.

The treatment was: skin biopsy from PPD injection site in Mantoux-positive individual. An oligonucleotide containing a UMI was ligated to the 3' end of TCR cDNA. Biopsied sites were PPD injections in people with a positive Mantoux test. The rearrangement uses TRBV20-1 and TRBJ1-5, with D possibly being TRBD1 (5 bases). This sample comprised skin, obtained from a tuberculin skin test site. The receptor was derived from an adult in good health. Here the CDR3 reads CSADTGRGNQPQHF. In nucleotides, the CDR3 is TGCAGTGCTGATACTGGCAGGGGCAATCAGCCCCAGCATTTT.